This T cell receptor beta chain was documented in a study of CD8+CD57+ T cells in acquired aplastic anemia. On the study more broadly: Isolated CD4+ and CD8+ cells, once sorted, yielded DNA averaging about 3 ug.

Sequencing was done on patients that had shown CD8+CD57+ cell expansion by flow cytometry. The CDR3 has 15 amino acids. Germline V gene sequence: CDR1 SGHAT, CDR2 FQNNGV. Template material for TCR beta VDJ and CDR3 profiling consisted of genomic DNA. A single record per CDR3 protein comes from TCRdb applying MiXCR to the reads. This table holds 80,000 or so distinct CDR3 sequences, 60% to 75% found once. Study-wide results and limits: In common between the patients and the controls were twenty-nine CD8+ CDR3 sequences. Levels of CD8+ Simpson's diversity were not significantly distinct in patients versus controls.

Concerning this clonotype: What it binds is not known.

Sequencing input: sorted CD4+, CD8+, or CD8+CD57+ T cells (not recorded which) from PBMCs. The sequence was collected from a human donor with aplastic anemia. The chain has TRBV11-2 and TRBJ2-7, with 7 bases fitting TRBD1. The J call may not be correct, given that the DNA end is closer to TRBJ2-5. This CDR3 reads CASSVPTGKQETQYF. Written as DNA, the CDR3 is TGTGCCAGCAGCGTCCCGACAGGGAAACAAGAGACCCAGTACTTC.